Presented here are 5 T cell receptor beta chains from one specimen sequenced in a study of cytomegalovirus exposure and HLA in healthy donors. 60 Vbeta and 13 Jbeta primers were used in PCR. Data came from immunoSEQ multiplex PCR; TCRdb stores just in-frame clones and leaves some out. This table holds roughly 36,000 clones. The sequenced material came from PBMCs. Receptor source: a woman aged 30 to 39 in good health and CMV-seropositive.

The CDR3 spells CASSWTSGGGNEQFF. DNA for the CDR3: TGTGCCAGCAGTTGGACTAGCGGGGGGGGGAATGAGCAGTTCTTC. This chain connects TRBV27 to TRBJ2-1; 15 nucleotides match TRBD2. Per the germline V gene, CDR1 is MNHEY and CDR2 is SMNVEV (reference sequence). V was pared by 4 bases and J by 7 bases, with 2 bases of the junction left unmatched. The CDR3 sequence is 15 residues long.

This chain links TRBV4-1 with TRBJ1-2; 8 bases are shared with TRBD1. Trimming at V came to 2 bases and at J to 2 bases, leaving 7 bases not matched to a gene. The CDR3 loop spans 16 amino acids. In germline, CDR1 is MGHRA, CDR2 YSYEKL. CDR3 sequence reads: CASSQSPGTGNYGYTF. The DNA for the CDR3 is TGCGCCAGCAGCCAAAGTCCCGGGACAGGCAACTATGGCTACACCTTC.

The chain combines TRBV6-1 with TRBJ2-1, with TRBD2 matching over 8 bases. This CDR3 is 14 amino acids long. V lost 10 bases, J lost 4 bases, and 9 bases stayed unmatched. Germline lookup yields CDR1 MNHNS and CDR2 SASEGT. As DNA, the CDR3 is TGTGCCACCTCGGGGGCGGGGGGATACAATGAGCAGTTCTTC. Translated, it gives CATSGAGGYNEQFF.

The chain couples TRBV10-3 to TRBJ1-1; 11 bases match TRBD1. The CDR3 contains 15 residues. Germline CDR1 reads ENHRY; CDR2 reads SYGVKD. Trimming took 11 bases from V and 2 from J; bases not matched to a gene: 10. The CDR3 here is CASQPGTGGNTEAFF. The CDR3 nucleotides are TGTGCCTCTCAACCGGGGACAGGGGGAAACACTGAAGCTTTCTTT.

The rearrangement joins TRBV19 to TRBJ1-5, with unresolved D. The germline V gene has CDR1 LNHDA and CDR2 SQIVND (reference sequence). V was trimmed by 2 bases and J by 3 bases, leaving 8 bases between them. There are 14 residues in the CDR3. The CDR3 DNA follows: TGTGCCAGTAGTATATTAGAAATCAATCAGCCCCAGCATTTT. Residues: CASSILEINQPQHF.